These T cell receptor beta chains were read from a single sample in a study of T cell responses to AZD1222 COVID-19 vaccine. Repertoires were generated with immunoSEQ multiplex PCR, while TCRdb's copy carries only in-frame clones and drops some. The data show about 63,000 clones, roughly 87% seen once. The sample here was peripheral blood, taken on day 0 of AZD1222 vaccination. The receptor set was obtained from an adult in good health. The conserved cysteine and the conserved F or W are not part of the CDR3 here. The D gene is left open where the match is weak. The size entry is marked missing in some rows and otherwise reads once, few, many or a size class.

V	D	J	size	CDR3
TRBV3-1/TRBV3-2	.	TRBJ1-2	once	ASSQDPRDYGYT
TRBV28	.	TRBJ1-5	.	ASSLPRQRADIPQH
TRBV14	.	TRBJ2-4	.	ASSQVLGVGQNIQY
TRBV28	TRBD1	TRBJ1-4	.	ASRLGQGASNEKLF
TRBV4-2	.	TRBJ2-3	.	ASSQDQAPRQY
TRBV7-6	TRBD2	TRBJ2-3	.	ASSLRLAGEADTQY
TRBV18	.	TRBJ2-7	.	ASSPIEGTYEQY
TRBV11-2	.	TRBJ2-7	once	ASSLGVQSYEQY
TRBV9	.	TRBJ1-5	.	ASGGAGSNQPQH
TRBV6-5	.	TRBJ1-6	.	ASSWSRRGGNSPLH
TRBV10-3	.	TRBJ1-4	few	AIGAAENEKLF
TRBV19	.	TRBJ1-6	.	ASSMSSGRYDSPLH
TRBV5-1	.	TRBJ2-3	.	ASSYWGDRDTQY
TRBV30	.	TRBJ1-1	few	AWATYTEAF
TRBV6-1	.	TRBJ1-6	.	ASSDGGLYNSPLH
TRBV19	TRBD2	TRBJ2-1	.	ASSISGTAGGNEQF
TRBV5-5	.	TRBJ1-5	.	ASSLKGNRQPQH
TRBV11-2	TRBD1	TRBJ1-2	.	ASSLTTGTNYGYT
TRBV27	.	TRBJ2-7	.	ASSLYGQNEQY
TRBV24-1	.	TRBJ2-1	.	ATSAEINRAEQF
TRBV12-3/TRBV12-4	TRBD1	TRBJ1-2	.	AGYRGYLDGYT
TRBV6-5	.	TRBJ2-7	.	ASSPQRGAYEQY
TRBV2	.	TRBJ1-6	.	ASARRTSYNSPLH
TRBV19	.	TRBJ2-7	.	ATRGHTLSYEQY
TRBV3-1/TRBV3-2	TRBD1	TRBJ1-2	.	ASSQEGQNYGYT
TRBV10-3	.	TRBJ2-7	.	AISWGGSYEQY
TRBV5-1	TRBD1	TRBJ1-3	.	ASSRDSSGNTIY
TRBV5-4	TRBD1	TRBJ2-6	.	ASSLGGTGTGANVLT
TRBV30	.	TRBJ1-2	.	AWSVRSDRGRYGYT
TRBV10-3	TRBD1	TRBJ1-5	once	AISGPDRGLTNQPQH
TRBV11-2	.	TRBJ1-2	.	ASSFPEAIIPYGYT
TRBV12-3/TRBV12-4	.	TRBJ1-2	.	ASSLGYYGYT
TRBV28	.	TRBJ1-2	.	ASTLGGGAAEGYT
TRBV7-2	TRBD1	TRBJ1-6	.	ASSFSGGGGSPLH
TRBV19	.	TRBJ2-7	.	ASSMLYRGNSYEQY
TRBV5-5	.	TRBJ1-2	.	ASSLASGYGYT
TRBV27	.	TRBJ1-6	.	ASRSPTRNSPLH
TRBV30	.	TRBJ1-2	.	AWSVFAGYGYT
TRBV4-2	TRBD1	TRBJ1-3	.	ASGRSDRVADTIY
TRBV5-6	.	TRBJ1-5	once	ASSLSDQPQH
TRBV27	.	TRBJ2-1	.	ASSLVGVAGQGHEQF
TRBV6-5	TRBD1	TRBJ1-1	.	ASSYVGQGRTEAF
TRBV28	.	TRBJ2-1	.	ASRSQDAGSYNEQF
TRBV19	.	TRBJ1-3	.	ASGQGQTGNTIY
TRBV4-1	.	TRBJ2-7	.	ASSQGVTLYEQY
TRBV19	.	TRBJ2-3	.	ASSITGAADTQY
TRBV12-3/TRBV12-4	.	TRBJ1-5	.	ASSLQGKPQH
TRBV5-1	.	TRBJ2-1	.	ASSLAEASYNEQF
TRBV5-8	TRBD1	TRBJ1-1	.	ASSLLGTGSVRLTNTEAF
TRBV12-3/TRBV12-4	.	TRBJ1-5	.	ASGAGQPQH
TRBV30	.	TRBJ1-5	.	AWSAGLWQPQH
TRBV3-1/TRBV3-2	.	TRBJ1-2	.	ASSQNRGGLYGYT
TRBV4-2	TRBD2	TRBJ2-4	.	ASSTSGGDLKNIQY
TRBV9	TRBD2	TRBJ2-1	once	ASSVGASGNYNEQF
TRBV6-2/TRBV6-3	.	TRBJ2-7	.	ASSYFRGTTYEQY
TRBV4-2	.	TRBJ1-5	.	ASSQDWGSMEPQH
TRBV5-3	.	TRBJ1-1	.	ARSFRKLGPNTEAF